These T cell receptor beta chains were read from a single sample in a study of T cells after yellow fever vaccination. Each CDR3 protein gets one entry after TCRdb re-called the 5' RACE reads with MiXCR. This sample yields a few hundred thousand distinct CDR3 sequences, of which around a sixth are seen a single time; 15% to 20% belongs to the top ten. Sequenced here: PBMCs, sampled before the yellow fever booster vaccination. Every receptor here comes from a man aged 18 to 29 who received the YFV17D yellow fever vaccine. The CDR3 runs from the conserved cysteine through the conserved F or W. D genes are given only for firm matches. Some rows mark clone size as missing; the rest say once, few, many or name a class of expanded clone.

TRBJ1-1	few	NA	TRBV7-9	TGTGCCAGCAGCTGGGGTAGGGGCGTATCTGAAGCTTTCTTT	CASSWGRGVSEAFF
TRBJ2-4	NA	NA	TRBV6-5	TGTGCCAGCAGTTACAGTTCGGTGTCTAAAGCCAAAAACATTCAGTACTTC	CASSYSSVSKAKNIQYF
TRBJ2-3	NA	TRBD2	TRBV5-1	TGCGCCAGCGCGCTCTCCCAGGCCCTAGCGGGGGGCAGCACAGATACGCAGTATTTT	CASALSQALAGGSTDTQYF
TRBJ1-6	NA	NA	TRBV4-3	TGCGCCAGCAGCCAAGATGAGGCAGGCGTCAATAATTCACCCCTCCACTTT	CASSQDEAGVNNSPLHF
TRBJ2-1	NA	NA	TRBV6-1	TGTGCCAGCAGGGTGAGGGATGAGCAGTTCTTC	CASRVRDEQFF
TRBJ2-2	NA	NA	TRBV24-1	TGTGCCACCCCTAAGGCCACCGGGGAGCTGTTTTTT	CATPKATGELFF
TRBJ2-1	few	NA	TRBV7-2	TGTGCCAGCAGCTTAGGTCCGGAGGGGGTGCAGTTCTTC	CASSLGPEGVQFF
TRBJ2-7	few	NA	TRBV6-5	TGTGCCAGCAGCCTAGGGCCGAGCTCCTACGAGCAGTACTTC	CASSLGPSSYEQYF
TRBJ2-1	NA	TRBD1	TRBV12-3/TRBV12-4	TGTGCCAGCAGTTTAAGTACAGGGGGTTTTTGGTACAATGAGCAGTTCTTC	CASSLSTGGFWYNEQFF
TRBJ1-1	NA	NA	TRBV25-1	TGTGCCAGCAGTGACCAGGGCGTCACTGAAGCTTTCTTT	CASSDQGVTEAFF
TRBJ2-7	NA	NA	TRBV6-6	TGTGCCAGCAGTTCCCCCGAGACAGGTTTCTACGAGCAGTACTTC	CASSSPETGFYEQYF
TRBJ2-1	many	NA	TRBV7-2	TGTGCCAGCAGCTTAGCGCTCGGGTACAATGAGCAGTTCTTC	CASSLALGYNEQFF
TRBJ2-3	NA	NA	TRBV3-1	TGTGCCAGCAGCCGCACAGGGAGTTCTAGCACAGATACGCAGTATTTT	CASSRTGSSSTDTQYF
TRBJ1-5	NA	NA	TRBV29-1	TGCAGCGTGGAGGTAGGGCAAGGTCAGCCCCAGCATTTT	CSVEVGQGQPQHF
TRBJ1-1	many	NA	TRBV15	TGTGCCACCAGCAGAGGAGAAAACACTGAAGCTTTCTTT	CATSRGENTEAFF
TRBJ1-4	few	NA	TRBV4-3	TGCGCCAGCAGCGTTAGGGGATCTGAAAAACTGTTTTTT	CASSVRGSEKLFF
TRBJ1-2	few	NA	TRBV27	TGTGCCAGCAGTTTACGGACGAGTAACTATGGCTACACCTTC	CASSLRTSNYGYTF
TRBJ2-2	NA	TRBD1	TRBV7-3	TGTGCCAGCAGCCCGACAGGGGGCGACACCGGGGAGCTGTTTTTT	CASSPTGGDTGELFF
TRBJ2-2	NA	TRBD2	TRBV7-9	TGTGCCAGCAGCCACGGACTAGCGGGGTCCGGGGAGCTGTTTTTT	CASSHGLAGSGELFF
TRBJ1-2	few	NA	TRBV5-5	TGTGCCAGCAGCTTGGAAGGGGGGGGTGGCCCCCTTTATGGCTACACCTTC	CASSLEGGGGPLYGYTF
TRBJ2-5	NA	TRBD2	TRBV7-2	TGTGCCAGCAGCTTACGGCTAGCGGGGGGGATAGAGACCCAGTACTTC	CASSLRLAGGIETQYF
TRBJ2-7	NA	NA	TRBV20-1	TGCAGTGCTGCCGGGGGAGACACCTACGAGCAGTACTTC	CSAAGGDTYEQYF
TRBJ2-3	few	NA	TRBV12-3/TRBV12-4	TGTGCCAGCAGCACCCTAGGGTTCACAGATACGCAGTATTTT	CASSTLGFTDTQYF
TRBJ1-2	NA	TRBD1	TRBV4-3	TGCGCCAGCAGCCAAGACGCAGGGGGCTCGAATGGCTACACCTTC	CASSQDAGGSNGYTF
TRBJ2-7	NA	TRBD2	TRBV5-1	TGCGCCAGCATAGCAGGCGGGACTAGCGGGGACTCCTACGAGCAGTACTTC	CASIAGGTSGDSYEQYF
TRBJ1-1	few	NA	TRBV4-1	TGCGCCAGCAGCCAAGATGTGGGGCTAACTGAAGCTTTCTTT	CASSQDVGLTEAFF
TRBJ2-1	NA	NA	TRBV6-5	TGTGCCAGCCAGGGCTGGGATGAGCAGTTCTTC	CASQGWDEQFF
TRBJ2-3	NA	TRBD2	TRBV6-1	TGTGCCAGCAGAACGGCGGGGGGCTTCACTGCAGATACGCAGTATTTT	CASRTAGGFTADTQYF
TRBJ2-7	NA	NA	TRBV4-1	TGCGCCAGCAGCCAAGAGGGGGCGGTGGACGAGCAGTACTTC	CASSQEGAVDEQYF
TRBJ2-2	many	NA	TRBV24-1	TGTGCCACCAGTGATTGGGAGACCGGGGAGCTGTTTTTT	CATSDWETGELFF
TRBJ2-6	few	NA	TRBV19	TGTGCCAGTAATACCCATCCCTCTGGGGCCAACGTCCTGACTTTC	CASNTHPSGANVLTF
TRBJ2-5	few	NA	TRBV11-2	TGTGCCAGCAGCGTATTAGATGGTCTAGGGGAGACCCAGTACTTC	CASSVLDGLGETQYF
TRBJ1-1	many	NA	TRBV7-3	TGTGCCAGCAGCTTAAGTTTAGGAGCGAACACTGAAGCTTTCTTT	CASSLSLGANTEAFF
TRBJ1-2	few	NA	TRBV12-3/TRBV12-4	TGTGCCAGCAGTTTGCCACGGGCCCTCTATGGCTACACCTTC	CASSLPRALYGYTF
TRBJ2-7	many	NA	TRBV18	TGTGCCAGCTCACGCGAATCCTACGAGCAGTACTTC	CASSRESYEQYF
TRBJ2-3	many	TRBD2	TRBV7-6	TGTGCCAGCAGCTTGGCTAGCGGGGGGTACGGCACAGATACGCAGTATTTT	CASSLASGGYGTDTQYF
TRBJ1-2	NA	NA	TRBV5-6	TGTGCCAGCAGCTTGAGGCAGGAGGGCTATGGCTACACCTTC	CASSLRQEGYGYTF
TRBJ2-1	few	TRBD1	TRBV5-4	TGTGCCAGCAGCCTGGACAGGGGAAGTCGTGAGCAGTTCTTC	CASSLDRGSREQFF
TRBJ1-2	few	TRBD1	TRBV5-1	TGCGCCAGCAGTTTGACAGGGGTTGACTATGGCTACACCTTC	CASSLTGVDYGYTF
TRBJ2-3	once	NA	TRBV6-5	TGTGCCAGCAGTATCCCGGCTACAGATACGCAGTATTTT	CASSIPATDTQYF
TRBJ1-3	NA	NA	TRBV6-5	TGTGCCAGCTTCAGCGGACGCACCATATATTTT	CASFSGRTIYF
TRBJ1-5	NA	NA	TRBV7-8	TGTGCCAGCAGCTTCTCCAGTCTATATAGCAATCAGCCCCAGCATTTT	CASSFSSLYSNQPQHF